The 22 T cell receptor delta chains listed next were all sequenced from one sample in a study of Vδ1+ human thymocytes. Broader study findings: Thymic TRG and TRD repertoires appeared highly polyclonal.

Extracted RNA was reverse transcribed into cDNA. CDR3 amplicons came from multiplex PCR with pooled V-gene forward and constant-region reverse primers. TCRdb re-called the multiplex PCR reads using CATT. This table holds tens of thousands of delta-chain clones, 25% to 30% found once. No cognate antigen is known for these TCRs. The sequencing sample was made of Vdelta1+ gamma-delta thymocytes from the thymus. Subset indicated: FACS-sorted CD3+ TCRalphabeta- TCRVdelta1+ TCRVdelta2- thymocytes. These receptors originate from a boy younger than two who had congenital heart surgery.

This clone showed up just a few times. The genes are TRDV1 and TRDJ1; 9 nucleotides align to TRDD3. Germline lookup yields CDR1 TSWWSYY and CDR2 QGS. J lost 0 bases, V lost 2 bases, and 28 bases had no gene match. This CDR3 has 24 amino acids. The CDR3 bases are TGTGCTCTTGGGGAATCGGGGATCGCCTCCTACGTTACTGGGGGAGATTTAAACACCGATAAACTCATCTTT. It specifies CALGESGIASYVTGGDLNTDKLIF.

This sequence joins TRDV1 and TRDJ1; 7 bases line up with TRDD3. This CDR3 contains 23 residues. Germline CDR1 TSWWSYY, CDR2 QGS. V shed 1 base and J 0 bases; nucleotides not matched to a gene: 26. CDR3 DNA sequence: TGTGCTCTTGGGGAACCCAGGGGGATGGCTCTCCGCCTCTCAACCCAGTACACCGATAAACTCATCTTT. Translated: CALGEPRGMALRLSTQYTDKLIF.

A word on this clone: Germline and junction disagree at one end, which may indicate a read error. The chain couples TRDV1 to TRDJ1; 9 positions match TRDD3. The CDR3 totals 17 residues. Germline CDR1 and CDR2: TSWWSYY and QGS. The CDR3 DNA reads as TGTGCTCTTGGATTACCTACGGGGATACGTAACACCGCTAAACTCATCTTT. Translated, it gives CALGLPTGIRNTAKLIF.

This sequence joins TRDV2 and TRDJ4; D remains unclear. CDR3 length equals 11 residues. CDR1 and CDR2 (germline): GEAIGNYY, EKD. The CDR3 spells CASYCGSPLIF. The DNA for the CDR3 is TGTGCATCGTACTGTGGGAGCCCCCTGATCTTT.

The V gene is TRDV1, the J gene TRDJ1, with 8 bases aligning to TRDD3. Trimming at V came to 1 base and at J to 1 base, leaving 11 bases not matched to a gene. From germline, CDR1 is TSWWSYY and CDR2 QGS. This CDR3 has 18 amino acids. The CDR3 DNA reads as TGTGCTCTTGGGGAACGTGAACCTACCGGGGATACCACCGATAAACTCATCTTT. This codes for CALGEREPTGDTTDKLIF.

Comment on this clone: At one end the junction does not follow the germline gene, possibly because of a read error. Different DNA sequences within this sample yield the same CDR3. The chain recombines TRDV1 with TRDJ1, with D possibly TRDD2 on 6 matching bases. Germline CDR1 is TSWWSYY and CDR2 is QGS. CDR3 length: 16 residues. CDR3 coding DNA: TGCGCTCTTGGGGACTTCCTGCCTTCGTACACCGATAAACTCATCTTT. Its protein product is CALGDFLPSYTDKLIF.

There are a few counts of this clone. The sample carries other DNA sequences with the same CDR3. J is TRDJ1 and V is TRDV1, with TRDD3 identical over 13 bases. There are 25 residues in the CDR3. Germline V gene lookup returns CDR1 TSWWSYY and CDR2 QGS. Losses at the gene ends were 2 bases for V and 3 bases for J; bases not matched to a gene: 30. The CDR3 sequence is CALGEGGPRQIDSTGGYEEADKLIF. CDR3 nucleotides: TGTGCTCTTGGGGAAGGGGGACCGAGACAAATAGACTCGACTGGGGGATACGAGGAGGCCGATAAACTCATCTTT.

The chain employs TRDV1 and TRDJ1, with D perhaps TRDD2 (9 bases). CDR1 is TSWWSYY, CDR2 QGS, per germline. V was cut by 1 base and J by 3 bases, with 33 bases left in between. This CDR3 comprises 22 residues. CDR3 sequence (DNA): TGTGCTCTTGGGGAACCTCCTTCCTACGGGGGACTGGGGGTCCCAGGGGCCGATAAACTCATCTTT. This translates into CALGEPPSYGGLGVPGADKLIF.

By share, this clone ranks as medium-sized. Other DNA sequences in this sample translate to the same CDR3. The chain uses TRDV1 and TRDJ1; 8 bases are a match to TRDD3. Germline loops: CDR1 TSWWSYY, CDR2 QGS. J was trimmed by 3 bases and V by 3 bases; bases with no gene match: 18. CDR3 length: 19 residues. The chain's CDR3 is CALGEPRGGGIRGPDKLIF. The CDR3 bases are TGTGCTCTTGGGGAGCCCAGGGGGGGAGGGATACGCGGTCCCGATAAACTCATCTTT.

The gene calls are TRDV1 and TRDJ1, with D perhaps assigned TRDD2 or TRDD3 (6 bases each). The CDR3 spans 24 residues. Germline CDR1 and CDR2: TSWWSYY and QGS. The V end lost 0 bases, the J end lost 2 bases, and 37 bases lay between the germline ends. CDR3 loop: CALGELYPLLPGARDRGRTDKLIF. The CDR3 DNA reads TGTGCTCTTGGGGAACTCTACCCGCTCCTACCTGGGGCCCGAGATAGAGGTCGAACCGATAAACTCATCTTT.

As regards this clone: This sample includes further DNA sequences coding for the same CDR3. The chain couples TRDV1 to TRDJ1; D perhaps matches TRDD3 (6 bases). Trimming cost V 5 bases and J 0 bases, with 19 bases left between them. The CDR3 is made up of 17 amino acids. Per germline, CDR1 TSWWSYY and CDR2 QGS. The CDR3 region is CALGNLPRGFNTDKLIF. DNA of the CDR3: TGTGCTCTTGGGAATCTCCCCCGGGGATTTAACACCGATAAACTCATCTTT.

The sample holds a few counts of this clone. V is TRDV1 and J is TRDJ1; TRDD3 matches at 8 bases. After removal of 5 bases from V and 2 bases from J, the junction contained 4 bases not matched to a gene. CDR3 length: 14 amino acids. Germline V lookup: CDR1 TSWWSYY, CDR2 QGS. CDR3 in amino acids: CALGFMGDTDKLIF. DNA of the CDR3: TGTGCTCTTGGGTTCATGGGGGATACCGATAAACTCATCTTT.

Points on this clone: A much larger clone is a single base away; this may be a read error. This CDR3 is also generated by other DNA sequences in the sample. This rearrangement joins TRDV1 to TRDJ2; TRDD3 might be the D (5 bases). Germline CDR1 is TSWWSYY and CDR2 is QGS. CDR3 length: 23 residues. V was shortened by 3 bases and J by 0 bases, with 32 bases between the two germline ends. DNA of the CDR3: TGTGCTCTTGGGGAGGAAAAGGGATTGTGGAAGTTAGGACTGCGACCTTTGACAGCACAACTCTTCTTT. It yields the protein CALGEEKGLWKLGLRPLTAQLFF.

By frequency in the sample, this clone is medium-sized. V usage is TRDV1 and J usage is TRDJ1; D is possibly TRDD3 (6 bases). The CDR3 loop spans 17 amino acids. V gave up 2 bases and J gave up 6 bases, with 22 bases separating them. Germline V gene lookup returns CDR1 TSWWSYY and CDR2 QGS. The CDR3 loop is CALGEGSPRPWGHKLIF. As DNA, the CDR3 is TGTGCTCTTGGGGAAGGGTCACCTAGGCCCTGGGGCCATAAACTCATCTTT.

This clone was detected ten times or more. The J gene is TRDJ1, the V gene TRDV1, with 8 bases lining up with TRDD3. Trimming took 1 base from V and 3 from J; bases not matched to a gene: 25. This CDR3 region has 22 residues. Germline V gives CDR1 TSWWSYY, CDR2 QGS. The CDR3 DNA is TGTGCTCTTGGGGAACGTCCCATCCTTCTGTACTGGGGGGTACCTGGCGCCGATAAACTCATCTTT. Residues: CALGERPILLYWGVPGADKLIF.

This clone is classed as medium-sized. V usage is TRDV1 and J usage is TRDJ1; the D call may be TRDD2 or TRDD3 (5 bases each). Germline values: CDR1 TSWWSYY, CDR2 QGS. The V gene lost 7 bases and the J gene lost 0 bases, with 27 bases spanning the gap. The CDR3 runs 19 residues. Written as DNA, the CDR3 is TGTGCTCTTGAGGGATCTCCAGGCCTTCGGGGAACCTACACCGATAAACTCATCTTT. It translates to CALEGSPGLRGTYTDKLIF.

As concerns this clone: Other DNA sequences in this sample translate to the same CDR3. V gene TRDV1 combines with J gene TRDJ1, with 7 bases lining up with TRDD2. The CDR3 length is 25 residues. V trimming: 6 bases; J trimming: 8 bases; junction bases outside the gene matches: 45. Germline values: CDR1 TSWWSYY, CDR2 QGS. The CDR3 sequence: CALGIPIPTLLRPTLTPALPLKLIF. The CDR3 DNA reads TGTGCTCTTGGAATCCCCATTCCTACGTTACTCCGTCCCACCCTTACTCCCGCGTTACCCCTCAAACTCATCTTT.

V and J are TRDV1 and TRDJ1; TRDD2 might be the D (6 bases). Trimming left V 0 bases short and J 0 bases short, with 14 bases between. CDR1 is TSWWSYY, CDR2 QGS, per germline. This CDR3 is 17 amino acids long. DNA of the CDR3: TGTGCTCTTGGGGAACTAAGGGGCCTTCCCCACACCGATAAACTCATCTTT. This translates into CALGELRGLPHTDKLIF.

This clone was observed at least ten times. The V and J genes are TRDV1 and TRDJ1; perhaps TRDD2 as D (5 bases). The germline CDR1 and CDR2 sequences are TSWWSYY and QGS. This CDR3 region has 16 residues. Trimming removed 1 base at V and 0 bases at J, with 12 bases between. The CDR3 region is CALGEPPYRNTDKLIF. CDR3 in DNA: TGTGCTCTTGGGGAACCCCCCTACCGAAACACCGATAAACTCATCTTT.

Details on this clone: A much larger clone is a single base away; this may be a read error. The same CDR3 arises from other DNA sequences in this sample as well. The chain recombines TRDV1 with TRDJ1, with 9 bases matching TRDD3. This CDR3 spans 17 amino acids. Looked up from germline, CDR1 is TSWWSYY and CDR2 is QGS. Trimming removed 4 bases from V and 0 bases from J; junction bases left unmatched: 9. The CDR3 region is CALGGLLLGENTDKLIF. CDR3 nucleotide sequence: TGTGCTCTTGGGGGCCTCCTACTGGGGGAGAACACCGATAAACTCATCTTT.

The V call is TRDV1, the J call TRDJ1; TRDD3 might be the D (5 bases). The CDR3 is 15 amino acids. Germline CDR1 TSWWSYY, CDR2 QGS. V lost 0 bases, J lost 8 bases, and 16 bases lay in between. CDR3 sequence (DNA): TGTGCTCTTGGGGAACTACCCTCTACGGTGGGGAAACTCATCTTT. Protein: CALGELPSTVGKLIF.

The J gene is TRDJ1, the V gene TRDV1; 8 bases are shared with TRDD3. Germline CDR1 reads TSWWSYY; CDR2 reads QGS. The CDR3 runs 21 residues. V lost 0 bases and J lost 0; bases outside the gene matches: 18. As DNA, the CDR3 is TGTGCTCTTGGGGAACTGTATTCTACTGGGGGGATCACTCAGTACACCGATAAACTCATCTTT. Its protein is CALGELYSTGGITQYTDKLIF.